The 15 T cell receptor beta chains below were found in one sample sequenced in a study of blood T cell repertoires in COVID-19. Clones were read by immunoSEQ multiplex PCR, and TCRdb kept only the in-frame ones, dropping some. The sample consists of 250,000 to 300,000 clones, about 90% of them appearing once. Source material: peripheral blood. The receptors were gathered from a woman in her thirties with COVID-19, enrolled during active disease.

V gene TRBV2 combines with J gene TRBJ1-1, with D unclear. The germline gives CDR1 SNHLY, CDR2 FYNNEI. V was clipped by 9 bases and J by 0 bases, with 11 bases between them. This CDR3 has 13 residues. The CDR3 protein is CASKTLMNTEAFF. In DNA form, the CDR3 reads TGTGCCAGTAAGACTTTAATGAACACTGAAGCTTTCTTT.

The chain couples TRBV12-3 or TRBV12-4 to TRBJ1-6; 8 nucleotides align to TRBD1. With V trimmed by 6 bases and J by 10 bases, 5 bases remained unmatched. The length of the CDR3 is 13 residues. The CDR3 DNA reads TGTGCCAGCAGCCCCGGACAGGGATCACCCCTCCACTTT. It is translated as CASSPGQGSPLHF.

The V call is TRBV27, the J call TRBJ1-5, with D unresolved. V was cut by 1 base and J by 3 bases, with 4 bases left in between. The CDR3 consists of 13 residues. Germline V gene data show CDR1 as MNHEY and CDR2 as SMNVEV (reference sequence). Here the CDR3 reads CASSLFYNQPQHF. Here the CDR3 DNA reads TGTGCCAGCAGTTTATTTTACAATCAGCCCCAGCATTTT.

This clone occurred once. The CDR3 here is CSAPPGQGANQPQHF. The CDR3 bases are TGCAGCGCGCCCCCGGGACAGGGGGCCAATCAGCCCCAGCATTTT. The rearrangement links TRBV29-1 to TRBJ1-5; 12 positions match TRBD1. CDR1 SQVTM and CDR2 ANQGSEA come from the germline V gene. There are 15 residues in the CDR3. The J segment lost 3 bases and the V segment lost 7 bases, leaving 7 bases of the junction unmatched.

This chain uses TRBV3-1 (or the pseudogene TRBV3-2) with TRBJ1-2; weak D call: TRBD1 (5 bases). In germline, CDR1 is LGHDT, CDR2 YNNKEL (reference sequence). V lost 1 base to trimming and J lost 6 bases, with 12 bases between them. The CDR3 extends over 14 amino acids. CDR3 coding DNA: TGTGCCAGCAGCCAAGTACGGGGGGGGGATGGCTACACCTTC. Protein: CASSQVRGGDGYTF.

This rearrangement joins TRBV18 to TRBJ1-1; a weak D match, TRBD1 (6 bases). This CDR3 region has 17 residues. Germline assignment: CDR1 KGHSH and CDR2 LQKENI. The ends were cut back, 1 base at V and 1 base at J, with 16 bases in the middle. CDR3 loop: CASSPRNNRVENTEAFF. The CDR3 DNA reads TGTGCCAGCTCACCACGGAATAACAGGGTCGAGAACACTGAAGCTTTCTTT.

The rearrangement uses TRBV29-1 and TRBJ1-2, with 11 bases lining up with TRBD1. Germline V lookup: CDR1 SQVTM, CDR2 ANQGSEA. V shed 1 base, J shed 4 bases, and the junction held 8 bases outside the gene matches. The CDR3 spans 16 residues. The chain's CDR3 is CSVEGGQGVTTYGYTF. The DNA for the CDR3 is TGCAGCGTTGAAGGGGGACAGGGGGTGACAACCTATGGCTACACCTTC.

The V call is TRBV20-1, the J call TRBJ1-6; weak D call: TRBD1 (6 bases). The CDR3 is 16 residues long. The germline V and J ends were trimmed by 3 bases and 9 bases, with 21 bases remaining between them. In germline, CDR1 is DFQATT, CDR2 SNEGSKA (reference sequence). The CDR3 is CSASPGAGTRGSPLHF. DNA of the CDR3: TGCAGTGCTAGTCCCGGAGCCGGGACCAGGGGTTCACCCCTCCACTTT.

This chain uses TRBV6-5 with TRBJ2-5; 7 bases align to TRBD2. CDR3 size: 15 residues. Germline V lookup: CDR1 MNHEY, CDR2 SVGAGI. V shed 8 bases and J 5 bases; nucleotides not matched to a gene: 14. The CDR3 is CASHPWDWEGETQYF. The CDR3 DNA is TGTGCCAGCCACCCCTGGGACTGGGAGGGGGAGACCCAGTACTTC.

The CDR3 here is CASSYERGLYGYTF. CDR3 DNA: TGTGCCAGCAGTTACGAACGGGGACTCTATGGCTACACCTTC. The V and J genes are TRBV6-5 and TRBJ1-2, with D perhaps TRBD1 (5 bases). This CDR3 comprises 14 residues. The germline V gene has CDR1 MNHEY and CDR2 SVGAGI. V was pared by 2 bases and J by 4 bases, with 11 bases between.

This chain links TRBV19 with TRBJ1-4; TRBD1 is a possible D gene (5 bases). This CDR3 comprises 15 residues. The germline V and J ends were trimmed by 3 bases and 5 bases, with 13 bases remaining between them. CDR1 and CDR2 (germline): LNHDA, SQIVND (reference sequence). The CDR3 here is CASSMDTFPNEKLFF. In DNA form, the CDR3 reads TGTGCCAGTAGTATGGACACCTTCCCGAATGAAAAACTGTTTTTT.

This clone has just one count. The V call is TRBV19, the J call TRBJ1-2; perhaps TRBD1 as D (5 bases). The CDR3 has 14 residues. V was cut by 3 bases and J by 2 bases, with 10 bases left in between. Germline values: CDR1 LNHDA, CDR2 SQIVND (reference sequence). This CDR3 is CASSMFSGNYGYTF. Written as DNA, the CDR3 is TGTGCCAGTAGTATGTTCTCAGGGAACTATGGCTACACCTTC. Using reference TRBV19 and TRBJ1-2 for the parts outside the CDR3, the full variable domain is DGGITQSPKYLFRKEGQNVTLSCEQNLNHDAMYWYRQDPGQGLRLIYYSQIVNDFQKGDIAEGYSVSREKKESFPLTVTSAQKNPTAFYLCASSMFSGNYGYTFGSGTRLTVV.

This clone has only one observation. This chain connects TRBV7-8 to TRBJ1-5; 8 bases are a match to TRBD1. The CDR3 runs to 19 residues. CDR1 is SGHVS, CDR2 FQNEAQ, per germline. V lost 0 bases and J lost 4; bases outside the gene matches: 14. The CDR3 region is CASSLANGFRGRINQPQHF. The DNA for the CDR3 is TGTGCCAGCAGCTTAGCGAACGGGTTCAGGGGGCGGATTAATCAGCCCCAGCATTTT.

The chain couples TRBV25-1 to TRBJ2-7; 8 bases match TRBD1. This CDR3 is 14 amino acids long. V lost 4 bases to trimming and J lost 5 bases; unmatched junction nucleotides: 7. The germline gives CDR1 MGHDK, CDR2 SYGVNS. The CDR3 loop reads CASSGPGQVHEQYF. DNA of the CDR3: TGTGCCAGCAGTGGACCGGGACAGGTTCACGAGCAGTACTTC.

The V and J genes are TRBV29-1 and TRBJ1-4; 7 nucleotides agree with TRBD1. The V segment lost 6 bases and the J segment 0 bases; nucleotides outside the gene matches: 7. CDR3 length equals 15 residues. Germline-derived CDR1 and CDR2 are SQVTM and ANQGSEA. The CDR3 here is CSVHRQGTTNEKLFF. DNA for the CDR3: TGCAGCGTCCACAGACAGGGAACAACTAATGAAAAACTGTTTTTT.